This entry describes one TCR beta chain. Its antigen remains unidentified. The CDR3 contains 15 residues. In germline, CDR1 is MGHDK, CDR2 SYGVNS. The V and J ends lost 6 bases and 3 bases, in that order; junction bases with no gene match: 5. These donors counted as nominally healthy when sampled, but unrecorded immune exposures were likely. This entry belongs to a study of cytomegalovirus exposure and HLA in healthy donors. Study results and limitations: Sequencing likely generated an artifact that appeared as a cluster of highly shared sequence variants. DRB1 had the most TCR associations and HLA-C the fewest, a later analysis found, with rates varying by HLA locus.

The PCR was carried out with 60 Vbeta primers and 13 Jbeta primers. Produced via immunoSEQ multiplex PCR; TCRdb's table is partial and in-frame only. The data hold some 160,000 clones, with roughly 80% observed a single time. The TCR sequence derives from a man in his sixties in good health and CMV-seronegative. The chain employs TRBV25-1 and TRBJ2-1; TRBD2 matches at 10 bases. Sequencing input: PBMCs. Here the CDR3 DNA reads TGTGCCAGCAGATCAACTAGCGGGGACTACAATGAGCAGTTCTTC. Its translation is CASRSTSGDYNEQFF. Full variable domain (remainder filled in from reference TRBV25-1 and TRBJ2-1): EADIYQTPRYLVIGTGKKITLECSQTMGHDKMYWYQQDPGMELHLIHYSYGVNSTEKGDLSSESTVSRIRTEHFPLTLESARPSHTSQYLCASRSTSGDYNEQFFGPGTRLTVL.